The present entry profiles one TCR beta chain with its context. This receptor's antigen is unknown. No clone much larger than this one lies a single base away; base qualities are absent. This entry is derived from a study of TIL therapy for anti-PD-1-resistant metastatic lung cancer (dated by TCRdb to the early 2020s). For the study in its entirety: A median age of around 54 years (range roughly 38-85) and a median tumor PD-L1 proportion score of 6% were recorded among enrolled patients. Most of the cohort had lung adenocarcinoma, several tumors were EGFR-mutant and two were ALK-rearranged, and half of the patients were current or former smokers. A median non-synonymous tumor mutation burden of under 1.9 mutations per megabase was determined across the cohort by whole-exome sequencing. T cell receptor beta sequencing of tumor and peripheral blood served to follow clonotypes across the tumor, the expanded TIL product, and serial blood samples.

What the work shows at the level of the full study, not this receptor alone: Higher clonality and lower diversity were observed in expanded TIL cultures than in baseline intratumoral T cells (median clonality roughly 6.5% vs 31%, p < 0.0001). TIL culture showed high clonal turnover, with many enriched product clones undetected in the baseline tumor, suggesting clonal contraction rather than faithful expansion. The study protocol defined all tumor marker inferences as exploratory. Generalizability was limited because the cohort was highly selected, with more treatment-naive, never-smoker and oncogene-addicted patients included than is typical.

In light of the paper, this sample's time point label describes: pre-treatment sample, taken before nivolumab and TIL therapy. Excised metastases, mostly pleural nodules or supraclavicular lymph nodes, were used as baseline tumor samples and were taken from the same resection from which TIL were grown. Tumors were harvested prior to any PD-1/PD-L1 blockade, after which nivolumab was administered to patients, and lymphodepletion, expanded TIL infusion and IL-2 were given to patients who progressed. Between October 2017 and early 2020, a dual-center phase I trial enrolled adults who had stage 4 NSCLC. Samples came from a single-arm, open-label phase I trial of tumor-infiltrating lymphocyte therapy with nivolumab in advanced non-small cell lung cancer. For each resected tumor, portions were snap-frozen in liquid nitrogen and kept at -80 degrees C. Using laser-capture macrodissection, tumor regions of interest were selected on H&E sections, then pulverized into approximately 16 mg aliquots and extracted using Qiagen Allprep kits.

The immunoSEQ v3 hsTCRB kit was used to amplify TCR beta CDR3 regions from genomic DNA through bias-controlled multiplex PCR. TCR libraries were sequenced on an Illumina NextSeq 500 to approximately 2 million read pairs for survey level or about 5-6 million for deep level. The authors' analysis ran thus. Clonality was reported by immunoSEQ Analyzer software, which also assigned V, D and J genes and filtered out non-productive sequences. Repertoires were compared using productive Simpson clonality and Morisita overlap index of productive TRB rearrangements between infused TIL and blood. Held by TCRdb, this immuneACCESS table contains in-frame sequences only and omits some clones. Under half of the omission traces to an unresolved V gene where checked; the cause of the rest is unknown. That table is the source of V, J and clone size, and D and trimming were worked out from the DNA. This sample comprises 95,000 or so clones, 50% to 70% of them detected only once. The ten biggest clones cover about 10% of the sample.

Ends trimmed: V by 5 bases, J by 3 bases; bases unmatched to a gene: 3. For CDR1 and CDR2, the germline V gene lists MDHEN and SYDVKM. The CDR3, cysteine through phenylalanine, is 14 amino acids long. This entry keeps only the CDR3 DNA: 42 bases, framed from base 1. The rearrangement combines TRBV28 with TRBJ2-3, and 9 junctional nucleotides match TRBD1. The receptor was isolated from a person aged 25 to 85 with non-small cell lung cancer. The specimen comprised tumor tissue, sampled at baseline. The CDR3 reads CASSGTGKTDTQYF. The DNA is TGTGCCAGCAGTGGGACAGGGAAGACAGATACGCAGTATTTT.